The TCR beta chain under discussion was sequenced for a study of monozygotic twins with inflammatory bowel disease (dated by TCRdb to the late 2010s). Turning to the overall study: The full study comprised around 28 monozygotic twin pairs: nine German pairs (four IBD-concordant, five IBD-discordant) and 19 IBD-discordant Danish pairs. The search for disease-associated traits relied mainly on comparing, within discordant pairs, IBD patients with their genetically identical healthy co-twins. Each individual had, on average, about 151 000 unique TCRalpha sequences and 181 000 unique TCRbeta sequences available for analysis.

Concerning this clonotype itself: The clone's antigen remains unknown.

Library construction relied on 5' RACE. Each TCR library was prepared from 3,500 to 4,500 ng of total RNA. For each sample, cDNA was synthesized in eight separate reactions using SMARTScribe reverse transcriptase. During cDNA synthesis, template switching was used to introduce unique molecular identifiers that contained a 6-nucleotide sample barcode. TCRalpha and TCRbeta cDNA was amplified by two nested PCRs of 16 and 9 cycles, with bead purification after each PCR. Before amplification, the cDNA was both treated with uracil DNA-glycosylase and purified with the QIAquick PCR purification kit. The second PCR was the step at which Illumina TruSeq-compatible adapters and sample-specific barcodes were added. TapeStation and Qubit were used to check library quality and concentration, and 5 ng of each library was pooled. Sequencing of pooled libraries was carried out on an Illumina HiSeq2500 single-index Rapid Run using 2 x 100 bp reads and custom sequencing primers. The study's processing was this. MiGEC version 1.2.6 was used for UMI-based consensus assembly, which corrected PCR and sequencing errors. MiXCR version 2.1.1 handled V(D)J alignment, clonotype assembly and CDR3 extraction. Gene usage, clonotype sharing and MAIT/NKT TCR abundance were normalised by analysing the top 1000, 10 000 and 20 000 clonotypes per sample. After downsampling to 27 000 UMIs, diversity was calculated as the inverse Simpson index using the vegan R package. Paired Mann-Whitney U tests were applied to discordant twin pairs, with Benjamini-Hochberg correction for multiple testing. TCRdb reprocessed the reads and lists each CDR3 protein sequence as a single entry, with no DNA. The V and J calls and clone size come from TCRdb's table, not from the authors' own analysis. The sample has more than 100,000 distinct CDR3 sequences on record. The top ten clones comprise 1.9% of the sample.

From each donor, an approximately 2.5 ml peripheral blood sample was collected into PAXgene tubes and kept at -80 degrees C. Without T cell sorting, total RNA was isolated from whole blood using the PAXgene blood miRNA kit on an automated QIAcube. Peripheral blood from monozygotic twin pairs, either concordant or discordant for inflammatory bowel disease, underwent deep TCRalpha and TCRbeta repertoire profiling that used unique molecular barcoding. For every twin pair, smoking habits were documented, and each individual was categorised as a current, former or never smoker. The CDR3 has 12 amino acids, counting the end cysteine and phenylalanine. The record lacks a DNA sequence. The germline V gene sets CDR1 to MDHEN and CDR2 to SYDVKM. Findings and caveats that apply to the study as a whole: Distinction between different T cell subtypes could not be achieved in the analysis. Measured by the inverse Simpson index, TCRbeta repertoire diversity was lower in IBD patients than in their healthy co-twins. No single strong signal or clonotype linked to IBD turned up in the results, so the idea that one exists was not supported. Fewer clonotypes were shared with other individuals by IBD patients than by healthy twins, most markedly in patients showing signs of disease activity. Repertoire similarity did not differ between concordant and discordant twins, which could be due to limited statistical power. Differing immunosuppressive treatments among patients may have added background noise and inter-individual variability to the repertoires.

The sequencing sample was made of blood. This TCR was sampled from a human donor with ulcerative colitis or Crohn's disease, or a healthy co-twin of an affected twin (not recorded which). This chain joins TRBV28 to TRBJ2-7. The CDR3 is CASARFLYEQYF.